The entry below describes one TCR beta chain. Only in-frame clones appear in the TCRdb table, and some are missing; sequencing was by immunoSEQ multiplex PCR. The sample includes fewer than 100,000 clones, just under 90% of them seen just once. The CDR3 totals 16 residues. Trimming stripped 0 bases from V and 6 bases from J, with 15 bases between. The germline V gene encodes CDR1 ENHRY and CDR2 SYGVKD. This entry comes from a study of blood T cell repertoires in COVID-19. Study in general: From T cells, B-cell-depleted T cells, or PBMCs came the material, which was cDNA or gDNA.

This clonotype originated in a human donor in a cohort sampled during active COVID-19. Sequenced input: peripheral blood. This rearrangement joins TRBV10-3 to TRBJ2-1; perhaps TRBD1 as D (6 bases). This CDR3 is CAISESNQDRRNEQFF. The CDR3 nucleotides are TGTGCCATCAGTGAGTCGAATCAGGACAGACGCAATGAGCAGTTCTTC.